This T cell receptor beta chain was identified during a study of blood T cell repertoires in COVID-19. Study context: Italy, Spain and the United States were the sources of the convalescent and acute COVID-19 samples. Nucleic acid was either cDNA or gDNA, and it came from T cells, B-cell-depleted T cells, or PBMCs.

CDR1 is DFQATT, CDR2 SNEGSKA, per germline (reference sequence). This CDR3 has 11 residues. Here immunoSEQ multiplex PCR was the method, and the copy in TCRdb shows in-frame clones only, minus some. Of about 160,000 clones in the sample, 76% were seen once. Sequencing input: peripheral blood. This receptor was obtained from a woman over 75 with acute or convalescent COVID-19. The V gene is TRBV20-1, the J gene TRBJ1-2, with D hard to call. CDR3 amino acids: CSTEDNYGYTF. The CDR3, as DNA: TGCAGCACGGAGGATAACTATGGCTACACCTTC.